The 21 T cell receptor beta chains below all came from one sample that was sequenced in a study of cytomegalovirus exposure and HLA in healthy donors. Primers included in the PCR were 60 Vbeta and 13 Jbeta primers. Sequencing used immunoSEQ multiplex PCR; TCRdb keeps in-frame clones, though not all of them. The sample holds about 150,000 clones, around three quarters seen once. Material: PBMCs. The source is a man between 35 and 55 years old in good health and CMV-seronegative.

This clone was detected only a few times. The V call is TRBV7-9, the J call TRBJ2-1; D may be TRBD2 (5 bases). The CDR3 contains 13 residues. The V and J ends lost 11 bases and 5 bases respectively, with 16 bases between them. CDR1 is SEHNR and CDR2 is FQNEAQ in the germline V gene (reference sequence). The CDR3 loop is CAGVEEDHNEQFF. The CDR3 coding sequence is TGTGCCGGGGTCGAGGAGGACCACAATGAGCAGTTCTTC.

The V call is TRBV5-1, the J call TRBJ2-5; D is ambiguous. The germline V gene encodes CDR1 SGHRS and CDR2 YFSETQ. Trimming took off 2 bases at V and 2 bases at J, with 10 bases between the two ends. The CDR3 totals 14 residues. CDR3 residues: CASSFAGVQETQYF. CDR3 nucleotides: TGCGCCAGCAGCTTCGCAGGCGTACAAGAGACCCAGTACTTC.

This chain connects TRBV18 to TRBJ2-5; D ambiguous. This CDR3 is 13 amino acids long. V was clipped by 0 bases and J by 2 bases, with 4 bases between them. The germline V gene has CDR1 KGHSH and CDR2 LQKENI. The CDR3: CASSPPQQETQYF. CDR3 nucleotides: TGTGCCAGCTCACCACCGCAGCAAGAGACCCAGTACTTC.

Written as DNA, the CDR3 is TGTGCCAGTAGCAACGGACAGGGCCCCAATGAAGCTTTCTTT. This gives the protein CASSNGQGPNEAFF. The rearrangement links TRBV19 to TRBJ1-1; 8 nucleotides agree with TRBD1. The CDR3 totals 14 residues. The V gene end was trimmed by 6 bases and the J gene end by 7 bases; junction bases not matched to a gene: 10. The germline V gene encodes CDR1 LNHDA and CDR2 SQIVND (reference sequence). Full variable domain (remainder filled in from reference TRBV19 and TRBJ1-1): DGGITQSPKYLFRKEGQNVTLSCEQNLNHDAMYWYRQDPGQGLRLIYYSQIVNDFQKGDIAEGYSVSREKKESFPLTVTSAQKNPTAFYLCASSNGQGPNEAFFGQGTRLTVV.

CDR3 sequence reads: CASSLGAGLGYTF. CDR3 nucleotide sequence: TGTGCCAGCAGCTTAGGGGCAGGGCTGGGCTACACCTTC. The rearrangement uses TRBV7-8 and TRBJ1-2; possible D gene TRBD1, 5 bases. Trimming took 1 base from V and 8 from J, leaving 11 bases between them. CDR3 length equals 13 residues. The germline V gene has CDR1 SGHVS and CDR2 FQNEAQ.

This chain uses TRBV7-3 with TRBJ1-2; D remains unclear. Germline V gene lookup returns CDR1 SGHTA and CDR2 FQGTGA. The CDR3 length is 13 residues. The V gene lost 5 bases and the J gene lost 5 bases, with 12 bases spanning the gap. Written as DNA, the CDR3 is TGTGCCAGCAGCATGGGCAGCAAGTATGGCTACACCTTC. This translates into CASSMGSKYGYTF.

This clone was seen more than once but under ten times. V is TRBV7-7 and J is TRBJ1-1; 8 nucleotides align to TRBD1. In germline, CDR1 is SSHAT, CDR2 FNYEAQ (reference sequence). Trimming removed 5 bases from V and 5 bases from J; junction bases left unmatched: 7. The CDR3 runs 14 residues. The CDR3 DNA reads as TGTGCCAGCAGCCCTGGACAGGGTTCGACTGAAGCTTTCTTT. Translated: CASSPGQGSTEAFF.

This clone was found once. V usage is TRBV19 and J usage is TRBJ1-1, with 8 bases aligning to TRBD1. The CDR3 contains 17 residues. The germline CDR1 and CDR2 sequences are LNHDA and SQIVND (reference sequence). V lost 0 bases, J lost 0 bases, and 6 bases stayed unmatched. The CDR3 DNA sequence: TGTGCCAGTAGTATAGAGACAGGGGCAGATATGAACACTGAAGCTTTCTTT. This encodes CASSIETGADMNTEAFF.

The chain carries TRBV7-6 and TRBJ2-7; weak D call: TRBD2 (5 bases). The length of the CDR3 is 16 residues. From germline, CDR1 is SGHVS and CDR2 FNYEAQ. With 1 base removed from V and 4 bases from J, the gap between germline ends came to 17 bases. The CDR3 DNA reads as TGTGCCAGCAGCTTAGAGCCCGGGAAACCGTGGTACGAGCAGTACGTC. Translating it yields CASSLEPGKPWYEQYV.

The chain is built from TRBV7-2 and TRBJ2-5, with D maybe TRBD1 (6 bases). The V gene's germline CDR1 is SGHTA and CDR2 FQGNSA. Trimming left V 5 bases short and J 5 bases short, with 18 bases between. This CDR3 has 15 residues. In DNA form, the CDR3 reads TGTGCCAGCAGCATAAACAGGGCTCTTAGGGAGACCCAGTACTTC. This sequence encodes CASSINRALRETQYF.

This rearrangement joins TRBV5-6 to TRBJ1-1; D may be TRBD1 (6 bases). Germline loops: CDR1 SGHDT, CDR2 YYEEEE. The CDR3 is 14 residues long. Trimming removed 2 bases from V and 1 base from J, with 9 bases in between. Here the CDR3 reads CASSFTDRNTEAFF. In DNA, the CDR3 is TGTGCCAGCAGCTTTACGGACAGGAACACTGAAGCTTTCTTT. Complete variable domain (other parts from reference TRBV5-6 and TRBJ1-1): DAGVTQSPTHLIKTRGQQVTLRCSPKSGHDTVSWYQQALGQGPQFIFQYYEEEERQRGNFPDRFSGHQFPNYSSELNVNALLLGDSALYLCASSFTDRNTEAFFGQGTRLTVV.

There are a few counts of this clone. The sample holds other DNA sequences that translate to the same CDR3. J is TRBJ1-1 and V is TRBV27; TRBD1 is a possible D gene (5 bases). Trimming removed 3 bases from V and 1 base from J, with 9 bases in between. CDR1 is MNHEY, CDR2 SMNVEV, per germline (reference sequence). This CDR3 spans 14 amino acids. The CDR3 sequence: CASSFRVGNTEAFF. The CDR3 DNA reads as TGTGCCAGCAGTTTCAGGGTCGGGAACACTGAAGCTTTCTTT.

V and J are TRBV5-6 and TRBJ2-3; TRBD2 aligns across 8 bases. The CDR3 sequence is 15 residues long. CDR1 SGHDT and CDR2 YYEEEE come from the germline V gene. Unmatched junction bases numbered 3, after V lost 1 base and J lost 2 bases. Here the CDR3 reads CASSLRRGVTDTQYF. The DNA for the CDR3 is TGTGCCAGCAGCTTGAGGCGGGGGGTCACAGATACGCAGTATTTT.

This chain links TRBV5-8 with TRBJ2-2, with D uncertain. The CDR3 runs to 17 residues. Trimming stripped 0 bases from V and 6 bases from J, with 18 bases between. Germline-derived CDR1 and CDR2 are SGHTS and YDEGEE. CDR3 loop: CASSLGPSGARSGELFF. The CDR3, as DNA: TGTGCCAGCAGCTTGGGACCGTCAGGTGCTCGCTCCGGGGAGCTGTTTTTT.

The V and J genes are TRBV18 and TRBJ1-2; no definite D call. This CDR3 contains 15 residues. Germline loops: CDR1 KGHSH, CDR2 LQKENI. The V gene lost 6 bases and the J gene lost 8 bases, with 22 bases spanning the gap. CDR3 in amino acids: CASSHPATPLSGYTF. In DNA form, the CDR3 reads TGTGCCAGCTCTCACCCGGCGACACCCTTATCGGGCTACACCTTC.

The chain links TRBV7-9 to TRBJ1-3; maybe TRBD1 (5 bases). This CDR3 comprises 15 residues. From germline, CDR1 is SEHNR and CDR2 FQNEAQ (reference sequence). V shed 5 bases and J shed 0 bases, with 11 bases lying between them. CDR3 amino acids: CASSATGRSGNTIYF. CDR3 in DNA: TGTGCCAGCAGCGCCACAGGCCGCTCTGGAAACACCATATATTTT.

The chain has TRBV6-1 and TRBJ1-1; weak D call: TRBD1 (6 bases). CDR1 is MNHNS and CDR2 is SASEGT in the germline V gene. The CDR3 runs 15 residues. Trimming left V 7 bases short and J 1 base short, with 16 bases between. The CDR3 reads CASNLQGMRNTEAFF. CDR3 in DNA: TGTGCCAGCAATTTACAGGGAATGAGGAACACTGAAGCTTTCTTT.

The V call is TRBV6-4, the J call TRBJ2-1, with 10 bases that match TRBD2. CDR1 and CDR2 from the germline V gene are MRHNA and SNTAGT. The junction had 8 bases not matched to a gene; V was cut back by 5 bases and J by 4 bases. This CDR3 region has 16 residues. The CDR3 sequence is CASSPTSGFGYNEQFF. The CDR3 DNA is TGTGCCAGCAGTCCGACTAGCGGGTTTGGTTACAATGAGCAGTTCTTC.

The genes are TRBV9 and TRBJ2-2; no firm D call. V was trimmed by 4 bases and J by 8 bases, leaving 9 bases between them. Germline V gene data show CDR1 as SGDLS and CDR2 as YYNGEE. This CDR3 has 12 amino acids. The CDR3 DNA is TGTGCCAGCAGCCCATTTCAAGGGGAGCTGTTTTTT. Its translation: CASSPFQGELFF. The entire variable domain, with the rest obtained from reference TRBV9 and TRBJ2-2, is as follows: DSGVTQTPKHLITATGQRVTLRCSPRSGDLSVYWYQQSLDQGLQFLIQYYNGEERAKGNILERFSAQQFPDLHSELNLSSLELGDSALYFCASSPFQGELFFGEGSRLTVL.

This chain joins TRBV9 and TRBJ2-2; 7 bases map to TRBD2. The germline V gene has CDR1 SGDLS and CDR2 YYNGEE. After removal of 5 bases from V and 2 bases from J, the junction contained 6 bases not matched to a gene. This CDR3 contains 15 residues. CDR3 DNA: TGTGCCAGCAGAGCGGGACTCATAAACACCGGGGAGCTGTTTTTT. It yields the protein CASRAGLINTGELFF.

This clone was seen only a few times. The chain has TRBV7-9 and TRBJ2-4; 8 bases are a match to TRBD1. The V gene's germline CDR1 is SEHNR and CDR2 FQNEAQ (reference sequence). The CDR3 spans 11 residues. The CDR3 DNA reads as TGTTCCATCGCAGGGGGCTACATTCAGTACTTC. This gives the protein CSIAGGYIQYF. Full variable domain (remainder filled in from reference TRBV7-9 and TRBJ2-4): DTGVSQNPRHKITKRGQNVTFRCDPISEHNRLYWYRQTLGQGPEFLTYFQNEAQLEKSRLLSDRFSAERPKGSFSTLEIQRTEQGDSAMYLCSIAGGYIQYFGAGTRLSVL.